The clone carrying this T cell receptor (beta chain) showed up many times. This CDR3 is built from 14 residues. V dropped 3 bases and J dropped 6 bases, with 14 bases sitting between them. CDR1 and CDR2 (germline): MNHEY, SMNVEV (reference sequence). From the reads, TCRdb called clonotypes with MiXCR, one entry per CDR3 protein. The sample records 290,000 or so distinct CDR3 sequences, approximately 8.9% being singletons. These data are taken from a study of T cell repertoires in cytomegalovirus infection. Sequences were obtained from PBMCs. The genes are TRBV27 and TRBJ1-1; no clear D. The sequence came from a human donor in good health (CMV status not recorded). Some clones in this sample may be carry-over from other donors' samples. CDR3 loop: CASSFGPRRSEAFF. DNA of the CDR3: TGTGCCAGCAGTTTTGGACCGCGGCGTTCTGAAGCTTTCTTT.